This TCR beta chain was captured by sequencing in a study of OX40 agonist ivuxolimab in advanced cancers. On the study more broadly: The study enrolled dose-escalation patients with hepatocellular carcinoma, melanoma, renal cell or head and neck cancer. Study-wide findings and caveats: Blood T cells, both CD4+ and CD8+, expanded clonally by week 6 at 0.1 to 3.0 mg/kg. On average, a greater number of expanded clones characterised CD8+ T cells relative to CD4+. The authors also found low normalized T-cell clonal expansion in some nonresponders.

This table comes from immunoSEQ multiplex PCR, and its TCRdb copy is limited to in-frame clones, with some not included. The profile covers 65,000 to 85,000 clones, with approximately 86% appearing a single time and 2% to 2.5% taken by the ten largest. With regard to this clone: The antigen is not known.

Per germline, CDR1 SEHNR and CDR2 FQNEAQ (reference sequence). CDR3 length equals 15 residues. V lost 2 bases and J lost 5, with 15 bases in between. This clonotype originated in an adult with an advanced solid tumor such as melanoma, head and neck, liver or kidney cancer. The V and J genes are TRBV7-9 and TRBJ1-1, with D hard to call. This specimen was CD4+ or CD8+ T cells sorted from blood, taken in a trial of the OX40 agonist ivuxolimab. Here the CDR3 DNA reads TGTGCCAGCAGCTTAAGGTCTTCGGGGAGGACTGAAGCTTTCTTT. Translation gives CASSLRSSGRTEAFF.